Described below is a single TCR beta chain sequence and its context. This clonotype showed up just a few times. Its antigen is unknown. The record has no base qualities; no much larger clone is one base away. The entry originates in a study of T cell repertoires in cytomegalovirus infection (dated 2019 in TCRdb). A note on the overall study: Recently identified HLA-C-restricted CMV epitopes, whose presentation resists viral immunomodulation, were targeted by peptide stimulations together with well-studied HLA-B-restricted epitopes. Because public TCR beta signatures pointed to carriage of CMV infection together with the matching HLA type, the HLA type of each donor mattered for the analysis. General conclusions and limits of the study: Cumulative frequency of public TCR beta family members discriminated carriers of CMV infection plus the relevant HLA type in this cohort and an independent approximately 360-donor cohort. The ex vivo response was dominated by HLA-C-restricted CMV-specific TCR beta clonotypes, which also provided the single most frequent clonotype in two of eight donors.

From the cysteine through the phenylalanine, the CDR3 covers 14 amino acids. Only the CDR3 DNA stays, 42 bases, in frame from base 1. For CDR1 and CDR2, the germline V gene lists SGHAT and FQNNGV. V and J are truncated by 3 bases and 7 bases respectively, leaving an intervening sequence of 15 bases. The treatment or condition label here, explained by the study, means: in vitro stimulation with specific CMV peptide epitopes to enrich CMV-specific T cells. The sequencing machine was an Illumina HiSeq 1500. TCRdb reprocessed the public reads (quality trimming at Q25 with fastp, clone calling with MiXCR) and kept in-frame beta chains. Every distinct CDR3 protein forms one entry, paired with its most common genes and DNA. The sample contains about 52,000 distinct CDR3 sequences, roughly a fifth of them found a single time. 80% of the sample comes from the top ten.

The source was CD8+ T cells from cultured PBMCs, collected from culture after CMV antigen stimulation. The receptor comes from a human donor in good health (CMV status not recorded). Some clones in this sample may be carry-over from other donors' samples. Here the chain combines TRBV11-2 and TRBJ1-1; the D gene lacks a confident call. The CDR3 in this case is CASSFGGPTSEAFF. The nucleotide sequence is TGTGCCAGCAGCTTTGGAGGCCCAACGAGTGAAGCTTTCTTT. The CDR3 plus the reference TRBV11-2 and TRBJ1-1 genes for the other parts give the full variable domain: EAGVAQSPRYKIIEKRQSVAFWCNPISGHATLYWYQQILGQGPKLLIQFQNNGVVDDSQLPKDRFSAERLKGVDSTLKIQPAKLEDSAVYLCASSFGGPTSEAFFGQGTRLTVV.